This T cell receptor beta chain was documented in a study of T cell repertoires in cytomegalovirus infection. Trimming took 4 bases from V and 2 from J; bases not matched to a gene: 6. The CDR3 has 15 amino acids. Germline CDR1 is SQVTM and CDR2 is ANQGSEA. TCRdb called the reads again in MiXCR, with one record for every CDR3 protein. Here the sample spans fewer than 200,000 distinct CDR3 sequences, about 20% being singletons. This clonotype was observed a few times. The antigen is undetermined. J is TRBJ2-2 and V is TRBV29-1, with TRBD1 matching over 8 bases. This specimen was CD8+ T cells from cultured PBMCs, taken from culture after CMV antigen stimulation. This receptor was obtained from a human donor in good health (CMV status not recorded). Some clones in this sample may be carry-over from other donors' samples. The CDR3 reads CSVATGGFNTGELFF. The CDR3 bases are TGCAGCGTTGCCACAGGGGGTTTCAACACCGGGGAGCTGTTTTTT.